This entry lists 3 T cell receptor beta chains sequenced from one sample in a study of T cells in localized non-small cell lung cancer. The protocol was immunoSEQ multiplex PCR, while the TCRdb copy is restricted to in-frame clones and leaves out a portion. The data contain around 24,000 clones, over 75% of them singletons. The specimen comprised peripheral blood, sampled before any cancer treatment. Receptors originate from a male donor older than 55 with stage I squamous cell lung carcinoma.

The chain couples TRBV27 to TRBJ2-6; D remains unclear. The V gene lost 7 bases and the J gene lost 0 bases, with 19 bases spanning the gap. The CDR3 covers 18 residues. The V gene's germline CDR1 is MNHEY and CDR2 SMNVEV (reference sequence). The CDR3 is CASTFRAVGNSGANVLTF. In nucleotides, the CDR3 is TGTGCCAGCACGTTTAGGGCGGTGGGGAACTCTGGGGCCAACGTCCTGACTTTC.

With regard to this clone: Compared with germline, one end of the junction differs, possibly owing to a read error. The chain links TRBV5-1 to TRBJ2-7; perhaps TRBD2 as D (5 bases). CDR1 and CDR2 from the germline V gene are SGHRS and YFSETQ. This CDR3 spans 15 amino acids. The CDR3 DNA reads as TGTGCCAGCAGCTTGGACTTTACGGAAGACTACGAGCAGTACTTC. Protein sequence: CASSLDFTEDYEQYF.

The rearrangement uses TRBV7-9 and TRBJ1-1, with 7 bases identical to TRBD1. The trim removed 4 bases at V and 0 bases at J, leaving 5 bases unmatched. CDR3 length: 15 residues. From germline, CDR1 is SEHNR and CDR2 FQNEAQ (reference sequence). CDR3 residues: CASSSPGTVNTEAFF. The CDR3 region has the DNA TGTGCCAGCAGCTCTCCCGGGACAGTGAACACTGAAGCTTTCTTT.